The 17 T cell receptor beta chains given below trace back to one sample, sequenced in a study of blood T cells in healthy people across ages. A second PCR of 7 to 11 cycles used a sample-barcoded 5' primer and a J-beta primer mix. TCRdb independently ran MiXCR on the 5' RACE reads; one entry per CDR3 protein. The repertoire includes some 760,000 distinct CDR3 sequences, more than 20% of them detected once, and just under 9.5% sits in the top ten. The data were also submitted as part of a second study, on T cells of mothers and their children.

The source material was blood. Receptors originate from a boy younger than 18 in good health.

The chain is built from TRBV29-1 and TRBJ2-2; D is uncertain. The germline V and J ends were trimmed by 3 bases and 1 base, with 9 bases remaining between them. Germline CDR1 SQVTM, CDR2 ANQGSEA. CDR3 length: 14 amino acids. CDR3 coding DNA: TGCAGCGTTGACTACGGCATGAACACCGGGGAGCTGTTTTTT. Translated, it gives CSVDYGMNTGELFF.

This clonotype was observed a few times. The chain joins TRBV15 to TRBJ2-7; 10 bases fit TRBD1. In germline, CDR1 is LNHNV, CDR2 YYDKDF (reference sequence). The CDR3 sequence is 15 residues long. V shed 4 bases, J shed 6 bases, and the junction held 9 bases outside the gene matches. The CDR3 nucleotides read TGTGCCACCAGCAACCGGGACAGGGGCAATAGCGAGCAGTACTTC. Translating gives CATSNRDRGNSEQYF. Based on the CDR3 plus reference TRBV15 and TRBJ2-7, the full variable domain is DAMVIQNPRYQVTQFGKPVTLSCSQTLNHNVMYWYQQKSSQAPKLLFHYYDKDFNNEADTPDNFQSRRPNTSFCFLDIRSPGLGDTAMYLCATSNRDRGNSEQYFGPGTRLTVT.

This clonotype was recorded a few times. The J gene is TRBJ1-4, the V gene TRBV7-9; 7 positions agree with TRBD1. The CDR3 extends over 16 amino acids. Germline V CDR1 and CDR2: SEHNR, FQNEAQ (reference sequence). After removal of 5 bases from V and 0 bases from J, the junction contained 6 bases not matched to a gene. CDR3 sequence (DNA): TGTGCCAGCAGCCGGACAGGTGGGGCAACTAATGAAAAACTGTTTTTT. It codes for CASSRTGGATNEKLFF.

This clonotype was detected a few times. The CDR3 sequence is CSVEGKESYNEQFF. The CDR3 bases are TGCAGCGTTGAAGGGAAAGAATCCTACAATGAGCAGTTCTTC. The chain is built from TRBV29-1 and TRBJ2-1; D gene unclear. Trimming shortened V by 1 base and J by 1 base, and 8 bases separated the two germline ends. The CDR3 extends over 14 amino acids. Per the germline V gene, CDR1 is SQVTM and CDR2 is ANQGSEA.

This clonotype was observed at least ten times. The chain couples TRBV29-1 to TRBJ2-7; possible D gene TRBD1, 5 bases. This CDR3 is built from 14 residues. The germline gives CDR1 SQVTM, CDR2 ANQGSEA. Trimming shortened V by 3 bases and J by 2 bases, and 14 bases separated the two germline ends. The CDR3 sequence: CSVEGQGPAYEQYF. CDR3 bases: TGCAGCGTTGAGGGTCAGGGTCCTGCCTACGAGCAGTACTTC.

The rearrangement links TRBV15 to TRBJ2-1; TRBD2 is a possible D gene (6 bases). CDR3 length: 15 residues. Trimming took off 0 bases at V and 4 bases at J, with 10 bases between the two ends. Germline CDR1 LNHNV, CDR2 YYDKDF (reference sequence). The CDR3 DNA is TGTGCCACCAGCAGAGAGCGGGACCTATACAATGAGCAGTTCTTC. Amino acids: CATSRERDLYNEQFF.

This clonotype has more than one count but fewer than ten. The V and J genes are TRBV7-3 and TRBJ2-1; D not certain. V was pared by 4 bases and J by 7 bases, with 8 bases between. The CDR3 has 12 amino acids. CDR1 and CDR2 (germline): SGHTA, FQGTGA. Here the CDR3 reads CASSSRSNEQFF. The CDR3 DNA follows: TGTGCCAGCAGCTCCCGGTCGAATGAGCAGTTCTTC.

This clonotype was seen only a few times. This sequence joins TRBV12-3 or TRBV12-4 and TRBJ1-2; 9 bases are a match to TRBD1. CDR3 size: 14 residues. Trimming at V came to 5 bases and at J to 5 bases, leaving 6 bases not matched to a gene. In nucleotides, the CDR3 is TGTGCCAGCAGTCCTTCACAGGGGGCATATGGCTACACCTTC. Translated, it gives CASSPSQGAYGYTF.

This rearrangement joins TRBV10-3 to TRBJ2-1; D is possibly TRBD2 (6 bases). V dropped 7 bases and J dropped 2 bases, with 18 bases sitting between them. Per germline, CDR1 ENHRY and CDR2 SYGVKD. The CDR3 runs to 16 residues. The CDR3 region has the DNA TGTGCCATCATGGGGGGAACGGGGGTGGCCTACAATGAGCAGTTCTTC. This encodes CAIMGGTGVAYNEQFF.

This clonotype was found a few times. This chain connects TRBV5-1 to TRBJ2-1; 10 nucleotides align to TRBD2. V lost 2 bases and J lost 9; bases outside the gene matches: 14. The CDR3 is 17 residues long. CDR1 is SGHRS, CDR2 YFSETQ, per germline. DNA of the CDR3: TGCGCCAGCAGCTTCGGTAGGACTAGCGGAGCAGGGAGTGAGCAGTTCTTC. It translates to CASSFGRTSGAGSEQFF.

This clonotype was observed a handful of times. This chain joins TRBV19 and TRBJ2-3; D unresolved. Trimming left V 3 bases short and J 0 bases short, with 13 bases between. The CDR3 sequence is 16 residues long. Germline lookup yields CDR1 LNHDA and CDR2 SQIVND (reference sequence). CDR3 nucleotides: TGTGCCAGTAGTATGAAAAGGTGGGGAAGCACAGATACGCAGTATTTT. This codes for CASSMKRWGSTDTQYF.

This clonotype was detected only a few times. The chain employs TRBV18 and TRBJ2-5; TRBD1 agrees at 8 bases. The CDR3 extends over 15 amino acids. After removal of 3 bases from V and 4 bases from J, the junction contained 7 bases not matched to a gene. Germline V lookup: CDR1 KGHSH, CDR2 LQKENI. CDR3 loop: CASSPRGLGGETQYF. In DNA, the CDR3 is TGTGCCAGCTCACCCAGGGGGCTTGGTGGAGAGACCCAGTACTTC.

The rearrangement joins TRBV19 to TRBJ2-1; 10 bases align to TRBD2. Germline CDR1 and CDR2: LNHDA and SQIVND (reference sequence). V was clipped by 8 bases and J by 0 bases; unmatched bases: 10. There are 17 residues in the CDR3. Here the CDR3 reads CASRKAGGPSSYNEQFF. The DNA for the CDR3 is TGTGCCAGTCGAAAAGCGGGGGGGCCGAGCTCCTACAATGAGCAGTTCTTC.

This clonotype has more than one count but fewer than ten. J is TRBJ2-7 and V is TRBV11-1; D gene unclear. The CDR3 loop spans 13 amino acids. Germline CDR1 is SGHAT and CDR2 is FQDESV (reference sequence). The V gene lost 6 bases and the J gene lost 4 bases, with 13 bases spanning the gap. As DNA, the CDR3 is TGTGCCAGCAGTTTGTCTATGGGATACGAGCAGTACTTC. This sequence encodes CASSLSMGYEQYF.

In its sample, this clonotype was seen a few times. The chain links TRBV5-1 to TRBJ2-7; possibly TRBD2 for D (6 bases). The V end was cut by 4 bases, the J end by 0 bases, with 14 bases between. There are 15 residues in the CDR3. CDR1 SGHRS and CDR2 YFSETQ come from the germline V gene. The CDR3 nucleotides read TGCGCCAGCAGCGTCTGGGGGACTCCCTCCTACGAGCAGTACTTC. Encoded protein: CASSVWGTPSYEQYF.

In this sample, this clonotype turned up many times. CDR3 nucleotide sequence: TGTGCCAGCAGCCCGGGAAGCACAGATACGCAGTATTTT. This sequence encodes CASSPGSTDTQYF. The chain couples TRBV7-9 to TRBJ2-3; a weak D match, TRBD2 (5 bases). The CDR3 consists of 13 residues. Trimming took off 5 bases at V and 0 bases at J, with 6 bases between the two ends. Germline V gives CDR1 SEHNR, CDR2 FQNEAQ (reference sequence).

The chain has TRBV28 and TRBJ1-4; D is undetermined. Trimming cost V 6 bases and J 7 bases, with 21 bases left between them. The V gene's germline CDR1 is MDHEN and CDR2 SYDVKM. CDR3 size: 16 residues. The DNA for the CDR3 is TGTGCCAGCAGCCCCGTTAAGAGGCTTGGGCGTGAAAAACTGTTTTTT. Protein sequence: CASSPVKRLGREKLFF.